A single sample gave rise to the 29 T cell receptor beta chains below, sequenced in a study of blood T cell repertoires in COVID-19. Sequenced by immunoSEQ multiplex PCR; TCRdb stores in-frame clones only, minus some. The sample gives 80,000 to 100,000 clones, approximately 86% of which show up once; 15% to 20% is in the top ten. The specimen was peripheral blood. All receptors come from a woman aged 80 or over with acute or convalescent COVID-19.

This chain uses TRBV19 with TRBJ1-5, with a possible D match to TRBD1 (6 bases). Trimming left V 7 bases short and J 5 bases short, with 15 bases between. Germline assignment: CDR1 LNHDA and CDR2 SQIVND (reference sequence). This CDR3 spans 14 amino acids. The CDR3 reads CASTSQGLYQPQHF. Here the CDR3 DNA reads TGTGCCAGTACCTCTCAGGGGCTCTATCAGCCCCAGCATTTT.

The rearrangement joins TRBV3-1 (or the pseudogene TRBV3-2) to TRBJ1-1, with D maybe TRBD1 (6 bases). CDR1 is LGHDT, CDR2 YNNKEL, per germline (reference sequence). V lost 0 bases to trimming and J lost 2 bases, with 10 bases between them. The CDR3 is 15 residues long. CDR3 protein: CASSQDNRVNTEAFF. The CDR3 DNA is TGTGCCAGCAGCCAAGACAACAGGGTAAACACTGAAGCTTTCTTT.

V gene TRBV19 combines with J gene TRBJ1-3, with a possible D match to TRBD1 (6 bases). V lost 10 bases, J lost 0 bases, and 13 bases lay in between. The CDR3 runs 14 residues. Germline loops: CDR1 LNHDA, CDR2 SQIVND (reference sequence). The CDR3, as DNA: TGTGCCACCAAACCGGGACACTCTGGAAACACCATATATTTT. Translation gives CATKPGHSGNTIYF.

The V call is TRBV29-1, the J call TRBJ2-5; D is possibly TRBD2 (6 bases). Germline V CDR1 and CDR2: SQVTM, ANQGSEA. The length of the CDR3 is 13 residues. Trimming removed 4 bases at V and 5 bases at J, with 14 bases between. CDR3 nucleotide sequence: TGCAGCGTTGTGGGAGGCGGTATGGAGACCCAGTACTTC. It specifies CSVVGGGMETQYF.

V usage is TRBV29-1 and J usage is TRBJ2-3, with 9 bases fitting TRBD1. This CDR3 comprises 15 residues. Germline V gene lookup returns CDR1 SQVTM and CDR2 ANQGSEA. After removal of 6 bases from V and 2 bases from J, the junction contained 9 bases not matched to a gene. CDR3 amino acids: CSVADRGFDTDTQYF. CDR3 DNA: TGCAGCGTAGCGGACAGGGGCTTTGACACAGATACGCAGTATTTT.

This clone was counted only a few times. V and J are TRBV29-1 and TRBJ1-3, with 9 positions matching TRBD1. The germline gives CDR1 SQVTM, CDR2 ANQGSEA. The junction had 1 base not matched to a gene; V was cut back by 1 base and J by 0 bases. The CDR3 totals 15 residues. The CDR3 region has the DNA TGCAGCGTTGAAGGGACAGGGGACTCTGGAAACACCATATATTTT. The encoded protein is CSVEGTGDSGNTIYF.

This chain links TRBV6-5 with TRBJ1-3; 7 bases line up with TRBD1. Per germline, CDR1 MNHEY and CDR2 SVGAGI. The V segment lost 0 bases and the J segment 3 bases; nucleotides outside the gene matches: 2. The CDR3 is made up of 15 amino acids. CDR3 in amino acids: CASSYSRQGGNTIYF. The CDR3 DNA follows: TGTGCCAGCAGTTACTCTCGACAGGGTGGAAACACCATATATTTT.

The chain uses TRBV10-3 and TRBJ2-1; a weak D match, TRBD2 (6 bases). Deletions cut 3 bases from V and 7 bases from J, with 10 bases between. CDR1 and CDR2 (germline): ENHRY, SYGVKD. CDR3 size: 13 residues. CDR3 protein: CAISDRAGNEQFF. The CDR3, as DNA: TGTGCCATCAGTGACAGGGCGGGGAATGAGCAGTTCTTC.

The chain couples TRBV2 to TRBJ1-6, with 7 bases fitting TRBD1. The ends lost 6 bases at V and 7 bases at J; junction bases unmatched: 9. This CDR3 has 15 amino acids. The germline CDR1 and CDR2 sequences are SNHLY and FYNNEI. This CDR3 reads CASRTEGARNSPLHF. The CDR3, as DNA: TGTGCCAGCAGGACGGAGGGGGCTCGGAATTCACCCCTCCACTTT.

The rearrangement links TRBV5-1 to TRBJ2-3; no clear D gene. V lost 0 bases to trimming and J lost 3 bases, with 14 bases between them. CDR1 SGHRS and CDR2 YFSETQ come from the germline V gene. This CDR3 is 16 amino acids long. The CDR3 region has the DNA TGCGCCAGCAGCTTGGTTGGTCTCGTCGGTACAGATACGCAGTATTTT. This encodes CASSLVGLVGTDTQYF.

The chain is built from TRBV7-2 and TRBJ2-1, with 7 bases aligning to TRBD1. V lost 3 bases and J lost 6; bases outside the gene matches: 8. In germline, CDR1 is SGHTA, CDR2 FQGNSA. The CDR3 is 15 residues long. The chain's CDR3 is CASSFDRVGVNEQFF. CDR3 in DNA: TGTGCCAGCAGCTTCGACAGGGTTGGGGTCAATGAGCAGTTCTTC.

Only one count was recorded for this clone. The CDR3 loop reads CASSPRQGAYNEQFF. The CDR3 nucleotides are TGTGCCAGCAGTCCCCGACAGGGGGCCTACAATGAGCAGTTCTTC. This sequence joins TRBV27 and TRBJ2-1, with 9 bases aligning to TRBD1. The CDR3 length is 15 residues. Trimming at V came to 5 bases and at J to 2 bases, leaving 4 bases not matched to a gene. Germline V gene lookup returns CDR1 MNHEY and CDR2 SMNVEV (reference sequence).

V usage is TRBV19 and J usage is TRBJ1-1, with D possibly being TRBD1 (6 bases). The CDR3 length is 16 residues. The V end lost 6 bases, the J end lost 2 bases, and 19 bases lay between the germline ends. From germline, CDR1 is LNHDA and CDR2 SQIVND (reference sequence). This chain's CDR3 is CASRGSYGTFNTEAFF. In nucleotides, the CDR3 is TGTGCCAGTAGGGGATCCTACGGGACATTCAACACTGAAGCTTTCTTT.

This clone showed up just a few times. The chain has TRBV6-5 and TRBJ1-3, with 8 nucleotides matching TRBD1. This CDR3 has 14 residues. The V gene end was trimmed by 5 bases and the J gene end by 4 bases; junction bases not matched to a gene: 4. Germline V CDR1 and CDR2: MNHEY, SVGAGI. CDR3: CASSRTGPGNTIYF. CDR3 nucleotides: TGTGCCAGCAGTAGGACAGGGCCAGGAAACACCATATATTTT.

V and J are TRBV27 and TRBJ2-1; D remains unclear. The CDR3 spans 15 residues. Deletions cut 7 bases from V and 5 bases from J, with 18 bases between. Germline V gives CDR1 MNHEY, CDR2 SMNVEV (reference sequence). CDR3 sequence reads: CASNFIDRRDNEQFF. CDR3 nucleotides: TGTGCCAGCAATTTTATAGACCGCCGGGACAATGAGCAGTTCTTC.

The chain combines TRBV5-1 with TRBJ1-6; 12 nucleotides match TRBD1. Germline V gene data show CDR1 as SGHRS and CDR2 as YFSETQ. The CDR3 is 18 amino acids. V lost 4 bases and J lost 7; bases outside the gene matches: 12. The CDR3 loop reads CASSPVPGQGAMNSPLHF. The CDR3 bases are TGCGCCAGCAGCCCGGTCCCGGGACAGGGGGCGATGAATTCACCCCTCCACTTT.

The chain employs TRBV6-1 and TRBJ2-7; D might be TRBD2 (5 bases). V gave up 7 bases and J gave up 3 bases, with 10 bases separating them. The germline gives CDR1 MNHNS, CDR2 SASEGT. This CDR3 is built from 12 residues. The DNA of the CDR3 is TGTGCCAGCACCCCCGGGAACTACGAGCAGTACTTC. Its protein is CASTPGNYEQYF.

The CDR3 sequence: CSVAVRPNEKLFF. The CDR3, as DNA: TGCAGCGTTGCGGTCAGGCCGAATGAAAAACTGTTTTTT. V and J are TRBV29-1 and TRBJ1-4; the D is unclear. V lost 4 bases and J lost 5, with 11 bases in between. Germline loops: CDR1 SQVTM, CDR2 ANQGSEA. CDR3 length: 13 residues.

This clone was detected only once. Here the CDR3 reads CASSLMTGESTDTQYF. The CDR3 DNA reads as TGTGCCAGCAGCTTAATGACGGGGGAGAGCACAGATACGCAGTATTTT. The rearrangement links TRBV7-8 to TRBJ2-3, with D maybe TRBD2 (6 bases). The germline V and J ends were trimmed by 2 bases and 0 bases, with 12 bases remaining between them. Germline values: CDR1 SGHVS, CDR2 FQNEAQ. CDR3 length equals 16 residues.

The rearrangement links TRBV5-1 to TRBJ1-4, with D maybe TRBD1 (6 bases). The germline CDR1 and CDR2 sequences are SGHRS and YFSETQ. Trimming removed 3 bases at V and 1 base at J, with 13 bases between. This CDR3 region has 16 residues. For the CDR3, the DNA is TGCGCCAGCAGCTCTATTCCGGGACAAACTAATGAAAAACTGTTTTTT. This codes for CASSSIPGQTNEKLFF.

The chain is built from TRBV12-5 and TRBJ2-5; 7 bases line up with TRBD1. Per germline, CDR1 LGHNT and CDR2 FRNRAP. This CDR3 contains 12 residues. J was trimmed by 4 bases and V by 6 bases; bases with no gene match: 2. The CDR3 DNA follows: TGTGCTAGTGGGTACAGGGGAGAGACCCAGTACTTC. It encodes CASGYRGETQYF.

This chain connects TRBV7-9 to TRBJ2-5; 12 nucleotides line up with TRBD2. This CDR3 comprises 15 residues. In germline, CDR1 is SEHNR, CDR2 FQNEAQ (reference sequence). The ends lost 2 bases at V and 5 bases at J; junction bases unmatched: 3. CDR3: CASSLSSGGAETQYF. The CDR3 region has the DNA TGTGCCAGCAGCTTATCTAGCGGGGGGGCCGAGACCCAGTACTTC.

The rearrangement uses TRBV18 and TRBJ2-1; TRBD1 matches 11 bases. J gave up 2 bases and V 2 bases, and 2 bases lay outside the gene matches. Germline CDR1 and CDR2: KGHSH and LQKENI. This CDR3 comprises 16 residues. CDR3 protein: CASSPGGQGAYNEQFF. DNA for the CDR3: TGTGCCAGCTCACCAGGGGGACAGGGGGCCTACAATGAGCAGTTCTTC.

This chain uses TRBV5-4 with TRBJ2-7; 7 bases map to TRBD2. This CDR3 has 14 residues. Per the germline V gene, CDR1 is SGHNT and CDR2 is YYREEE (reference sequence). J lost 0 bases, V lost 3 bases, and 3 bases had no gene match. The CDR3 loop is CASSSGTNSYEQYF. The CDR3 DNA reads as TGTGCCAGCAGCTCCGGGACTAACTCCTACGAGCAGTACTTC.

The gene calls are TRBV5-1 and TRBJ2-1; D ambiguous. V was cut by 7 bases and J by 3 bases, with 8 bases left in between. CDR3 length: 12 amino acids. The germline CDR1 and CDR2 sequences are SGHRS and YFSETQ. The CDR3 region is CASARGYNEQFF. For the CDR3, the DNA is TGCGCCAGCGCGCGCGGCTACAATGAGCAGTTCTTC.

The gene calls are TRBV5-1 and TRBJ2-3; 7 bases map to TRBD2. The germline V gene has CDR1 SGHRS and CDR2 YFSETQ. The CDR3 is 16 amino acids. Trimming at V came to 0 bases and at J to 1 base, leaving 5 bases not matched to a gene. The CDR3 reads CASSLERLAGTDTQYF. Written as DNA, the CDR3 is TGCGCCAGCAGCTTGGAGCGCCTAGCGGGCACAGATACGCAGTATTTT.

CDR3 region: CASSRQGGNNSPLHF. The CDR3 region has the DNA TGTGCCAGCAGCCGACAGGGGGGTAATAATTCACCCCTCCACTTT. The chain has TRBV7-3 and TRBJ1-6, with 9 nucleotides matching TRBD1. Germline V gene sequence: CDR1 SGHTA, CDR2 FQGTGA. This CDR3 comprises 15 residues. Losses at the gene ends were 5 bases for V and 5 bases for J; bases not matched to a gene: 4.

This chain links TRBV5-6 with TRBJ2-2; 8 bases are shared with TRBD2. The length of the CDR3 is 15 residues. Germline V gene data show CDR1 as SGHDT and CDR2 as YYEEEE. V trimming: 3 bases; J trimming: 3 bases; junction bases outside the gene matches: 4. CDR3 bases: TGTGCCAGCAGCTCGGGACTAGATTACACCGGGGAGCTGTTTTTT. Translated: CASSSGLDYTGELFF.

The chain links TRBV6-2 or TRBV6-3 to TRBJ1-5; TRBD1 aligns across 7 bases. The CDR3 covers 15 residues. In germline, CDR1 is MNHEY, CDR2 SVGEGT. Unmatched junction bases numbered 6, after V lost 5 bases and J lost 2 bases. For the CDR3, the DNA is TGTGCCAGCAGTGACGGACAGGCGGGCAATCAGCCCCAGCATTTT. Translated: CASSDGQAGNQPQHF.